Sequencing of this T cell receptor beta chain was carried out in a study of T cell responses to AZD1222 COVID-19 vaccine. Study observations and caveats: Spike was spanned by vaccine-associated CD4 TCRs, which were dominant at 160-218 and 743-854. Repertoires were obtained only post-peak T cell response.

Assay: immunoSEQ multiplex PCR; the TCRdb copy retains only in-frame clones and omits some. The repertoire holds roughly 120,000 clones, roughly 92% seen once, with about 8.3% in the top ten. About this clone: Its specificity is unknown.

With 3 bases removed from V and 0 bases from J, the gap between germline ends came to 6 bases. The germline V gene has CDR1 MDHEN and CDR2 SYDVKM. The CDR3 has 14 residues. The input for sequencing was peripheral blood, taken on day 0 of AZD1222 vaccination. This receptor was taken from an adult in good health. This rearrangement joins TRBV28 to TRBJ1-3, with D unclear. The CDR3 DNA reads as TGTGCCAGCAGTTTGGTCGTCTCTGGAAACACCATATATTTT. Its translation is CASSLVVSGNTIYF.